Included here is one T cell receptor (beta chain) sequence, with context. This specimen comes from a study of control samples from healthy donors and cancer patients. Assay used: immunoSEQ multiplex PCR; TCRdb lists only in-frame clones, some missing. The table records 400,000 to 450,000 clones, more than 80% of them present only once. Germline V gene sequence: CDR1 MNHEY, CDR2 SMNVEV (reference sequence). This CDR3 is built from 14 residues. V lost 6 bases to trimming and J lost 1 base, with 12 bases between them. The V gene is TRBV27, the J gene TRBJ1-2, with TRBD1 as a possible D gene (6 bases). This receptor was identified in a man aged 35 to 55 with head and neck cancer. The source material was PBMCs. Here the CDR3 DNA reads TGTGCCAGCAGCAGCAGACAGGTTAACTATGGCTACACCTTC. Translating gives CASSSRQVNYGYTF.